This T cell receptor beta chain was obtained from a study of identical twins. Notes on the study in general: Beta out-of-frame sequences displayed a weaker excess of sharing between twins. The study drew conclusions from cross-sectional statistical analysis, not from following the same donors. Insertions were reduced in abundant cord blood beta clonotypes but not in memory repertoires. It was out-of-frame TCR alpha sharing in monozygotic twins that models underestimated.

As regards this clonotype: Antigen unknown.

TCRdb recomputed calls from the 5' RACE reads with MiXCR, one row per CDR3 protein. Of around 550,000 distinct CDR3 sequences detected, 13% to 15% appear once; the ten largest clones hold 0.44%. The same sample was also studied in work on yellow fever vaccine responses in identical twins.

The specimen was CD4+ T cells sorted from blood. The origin of this receptor is a woman between 18 and 29 years old in good health.

As DNA, the CDR3 is TGTGCCAGCAGCCAAGTCACCACGGGGACGAAACTTATTAAGATTAAGACCCAGTACTTC. Protein product: CASSQVTTGTKLIKIKTQYF. The chain recombines TRBV14 with TRBJ2-5, with D possibly called TRBD1 or TRBD2 (5 bases each). The V gene's germline CDR1 is SGHDN and CDR2 FVKESK. V was shortened by 1 base and J by 6 bases, with 30 bases between the two germline ends. The CDR3 covers 20 residues. Together with reference TRBV14 and TRBJ2-5, the CDR3 gives the full variable domain: EAGVTQFPSHSVIEKGQTVTLRCDPISGHDNLYWYRRVMGKEIKFLLHFVKESKQDESGMPNNRFLAERTGGTYSTLKVQPAELEDSGVYFCASSQVTTGTKLIKIKTQYFGPGTRLLVL.